Described below is a single TCR beta chain sequence and its context. Its antigen is still unknown. This specimen belongs to a study of OX40 agonist ivuxolimab in advanced cancers. Study summary: The dose of intravenous ivuxolimab that patients received every 2 weeks ranged from 0.01 to 10 mg/kg. The study's findings and limits: Dosing at 0.1 to 3.0 mg/kg was accompanied by clonal expansion of CD4+ and CD8+ blood T cells by week 6.

The CDR3 is 15 residues long. Per germline, CDR1 SGHAT and CDR2 FQNNGV. Trimming pared 0 bases from V and 8 bases from J, leaving 13 bases between. Generated by immunoSEQ multiplex PCR, the TCRdb table keeps only in-frame clones and is missing some. Of over 40,000 clones in the sample, 80% were seen once. J is TRBJ1-4 and V is TRBV11-2, with D hard to call. The sequences come from CD4+ or CD8+ T cells sorted from blood, collected in a trial of the OX40 agonist ivuxolimab. This receptor was obtained from an adult with an advanced solid tumor such as melanoma, head and neck, liver or kidney cancer. In DNA, the CDR3 is TGTGCCAGCAGCTTAGATCCCGGGTCGGGGGAAAAACTGTTTTTT. It encodes CASSLDPGSGEKLFF.